This T cell receptor (beta chain) was documented in a study of beta chain features in type 1 diabetes. Study-wide results and caveats: VDJ junctions sequenced from type 1 diabetes patients showed fewer insertions and more deletions. Researchers reported that naive, central memory and Treg TCRB repertoires appeared more similar in patients than in healthy donors. The question left open here concerned HLA type influencing TCRB rearrangement. A moderate, significant TCRB CDR3 shortening appeared in type 1 diabetes across four CD4+ subsets.

Sequencing targeted expressed TCRB transcripts, as all isolated RNA had been reverse transcribed. TCRdb keeps only in-frame clones here, not all; method: immunoSEQ multiplex PCR. In the table there are hundreds of thousands of clones, approximately 10% of which are singletons. This CDR3 region has 15 residues. The junction had 9 bases not matched to a gene; V was cut back by 5 bases and J by 4 bases. Germline V gene data show CDR1 as MNHEY and CDR2 as SVGAGI. This clone has just a few counts. Its target is not known. The J gene is TRBJ1-1, the V gene TRBV6-5, with 8 bases aligning to TRBD1. This TCR came from a man aged 30 to 45 with type 1 diabetes. The sample comprised naive CD4+ T cells from blood. The CDR3 DNA reads TGTGCCAGCAGTAATACAGGGGGAGTAATCACTGAAGCTTTCTTT. It translates to CASSNTGGVITEAFF.